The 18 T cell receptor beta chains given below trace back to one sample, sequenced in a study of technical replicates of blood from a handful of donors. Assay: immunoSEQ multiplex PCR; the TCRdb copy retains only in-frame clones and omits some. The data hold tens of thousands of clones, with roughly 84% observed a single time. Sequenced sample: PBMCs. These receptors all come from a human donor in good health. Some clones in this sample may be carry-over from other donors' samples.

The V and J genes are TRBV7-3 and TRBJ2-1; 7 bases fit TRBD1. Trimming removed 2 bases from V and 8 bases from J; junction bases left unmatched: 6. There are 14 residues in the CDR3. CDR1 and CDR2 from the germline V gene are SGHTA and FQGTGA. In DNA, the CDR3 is TGTGCCAGCAGCTTAGGACAGGTTTTCGATGAGCAGTTCTTC. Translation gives CASSLGQVFDEQFF.

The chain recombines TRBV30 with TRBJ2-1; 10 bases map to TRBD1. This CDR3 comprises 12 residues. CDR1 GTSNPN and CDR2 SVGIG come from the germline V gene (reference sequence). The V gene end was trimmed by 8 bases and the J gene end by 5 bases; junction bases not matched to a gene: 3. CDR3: CAGDRGHNEQFF. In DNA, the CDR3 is TGTGCCGGGGACAGGGGCCACAATGAGCAGTTCTTC.

CDR3 nucleotides: TGTGCCAGCAGGGAGACTAGCGGGTATGGTACGCAGTATTTT. Protein product: CASRETSGYGTQYF. The gene calls are TRBV28 and TRBJ2-3; 10 bases align to TRBD2. Losses at the gene ends were 6 bases for V and 8 bases for J; bases not matched to a gene: 8. The V gene's germline CDR1 is MDHEN and CDR2 SYDVKM. This CDR3 region has 14 residues. Based on the CDR3 plus reference TRBV28 and TRBJ2-3, the full variable domain is DVKVTQSSRYLVKRTGEKVFLECVQDMDHENMFWYRQDPGLGLRLIYFSYDVKMKEKGDIPEGYSVSREKKERFSLILESASTNQTSMYLCASRETSGYGTQYFGPGTRLTVL.

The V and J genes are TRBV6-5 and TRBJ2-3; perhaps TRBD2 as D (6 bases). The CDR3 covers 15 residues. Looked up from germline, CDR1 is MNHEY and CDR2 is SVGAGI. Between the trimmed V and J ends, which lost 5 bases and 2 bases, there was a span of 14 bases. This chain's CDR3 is CASSAAGTVTDTQYF. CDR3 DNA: TGTGCCAGCAGTGCCGCGGGAACTGTCACAGATACGCAGTATTTT.

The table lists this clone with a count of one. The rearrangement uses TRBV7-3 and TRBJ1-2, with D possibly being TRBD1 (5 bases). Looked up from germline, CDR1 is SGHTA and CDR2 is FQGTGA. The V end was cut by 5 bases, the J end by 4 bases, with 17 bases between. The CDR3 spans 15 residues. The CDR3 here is CASSPSTAEPYGYTF. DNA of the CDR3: TGTGCCAGCAGCCCCTCGACAGCCGAGCCCTATGGCTACACCTTC.

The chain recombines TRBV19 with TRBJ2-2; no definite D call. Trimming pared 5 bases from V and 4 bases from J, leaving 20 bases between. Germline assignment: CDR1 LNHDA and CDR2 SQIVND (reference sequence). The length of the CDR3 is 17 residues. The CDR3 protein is CASSPVGLVLSTGELFF. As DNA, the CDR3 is TGTGCCAGTAGTCCCGTTGGCCTAGTGTTATCCACCGGGGAGCTGTTTTTT.

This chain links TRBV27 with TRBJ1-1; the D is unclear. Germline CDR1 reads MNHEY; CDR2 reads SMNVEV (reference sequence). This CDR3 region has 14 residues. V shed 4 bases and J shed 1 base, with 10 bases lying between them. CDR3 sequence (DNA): TGTGCCAGCAGTTGGGTTCCAGGGAACACTGAAGCTTTCTTT. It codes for CASSWVPGNTEAFF.

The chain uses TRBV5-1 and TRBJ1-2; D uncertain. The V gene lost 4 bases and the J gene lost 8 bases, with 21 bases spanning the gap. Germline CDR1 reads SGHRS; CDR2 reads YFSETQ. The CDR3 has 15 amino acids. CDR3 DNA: TGCGCCAGCAGCCTAGCTAGCTCGGGATCCGAGGGCTACACCTTC. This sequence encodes CASSLASSGSEGYTF.

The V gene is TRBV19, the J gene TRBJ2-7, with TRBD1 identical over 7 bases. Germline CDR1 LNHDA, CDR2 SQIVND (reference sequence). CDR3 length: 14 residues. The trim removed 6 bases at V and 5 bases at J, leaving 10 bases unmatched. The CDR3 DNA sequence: TGTGCCAGTAGACCTCCGGGACAGCAAAACGAGCAGTACTTC. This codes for CASRPPGQQNEQYF.

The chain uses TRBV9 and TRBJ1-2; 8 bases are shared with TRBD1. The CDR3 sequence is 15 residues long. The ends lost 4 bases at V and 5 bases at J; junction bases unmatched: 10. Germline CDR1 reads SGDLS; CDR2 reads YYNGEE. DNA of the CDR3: TGTGCCAGCAGCCCCCGGACAGGGATTGGGTATGGCTACACCTTC. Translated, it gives CASSPRTGIGYGYTF.

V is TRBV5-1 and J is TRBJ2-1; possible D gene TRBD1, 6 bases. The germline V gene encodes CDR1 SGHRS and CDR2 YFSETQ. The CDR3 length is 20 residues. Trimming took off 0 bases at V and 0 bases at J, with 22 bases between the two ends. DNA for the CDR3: TGCGCCAGCAGCTTGGCGCCCCGGGACACCATGAAGAGCTCCTACAATGAGCAGTTCTTC. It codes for CASSLAPRDTMKSSYNEQFF.

This chain's CDR3 is CASSSSGVRYEQYF. DNA of the CDR3: TGTGCCAGCAGTAGCAGTGGAGTTCGGTACGAGCAGTACTTC. This chain uses TRBV2 with TRBJ2-7; D remains unclear. The germline V gene encodes CDR1 SNHLY and CDR2 FYNNEI. V was trimmed by 5 bases and J by 4 bases, leaving 15 bases between them. CDR3 size: 14 residues.

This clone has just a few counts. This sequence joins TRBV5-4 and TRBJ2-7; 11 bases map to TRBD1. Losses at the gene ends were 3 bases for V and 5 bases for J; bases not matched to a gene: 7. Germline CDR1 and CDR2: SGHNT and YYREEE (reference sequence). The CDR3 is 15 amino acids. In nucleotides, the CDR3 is TGTGCCAGCAGCTCCCGGGACAGGGGGTGGGACGAGCAGTACTTC. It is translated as CASSSRDRGWDEQYF.

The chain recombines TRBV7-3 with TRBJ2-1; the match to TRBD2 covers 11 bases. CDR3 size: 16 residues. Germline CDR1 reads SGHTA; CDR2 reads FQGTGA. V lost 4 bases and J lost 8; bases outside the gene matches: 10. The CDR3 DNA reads TGTGCCAGCAGCTCCAGCGGGGGTAGCGGGAGGGATGAGCAGTTCTTC. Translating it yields CASSSSGGSGRDEQFF.

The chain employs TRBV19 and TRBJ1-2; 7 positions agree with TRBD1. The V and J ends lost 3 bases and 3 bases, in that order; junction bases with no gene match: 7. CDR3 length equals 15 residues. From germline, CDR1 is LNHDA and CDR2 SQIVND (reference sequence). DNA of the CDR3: TGTGCCAGTAGTATGGGGGACAGTATCCACTATGGCTACACCTTC. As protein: CASSMGDSIHYGYTF.

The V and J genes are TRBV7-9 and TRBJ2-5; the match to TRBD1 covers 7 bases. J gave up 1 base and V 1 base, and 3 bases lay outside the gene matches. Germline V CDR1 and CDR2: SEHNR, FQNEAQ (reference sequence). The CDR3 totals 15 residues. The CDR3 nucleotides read TGTGCCAGCAGCTTAGGACAGGGCGTCCAAGAGACCCAGTACTTC. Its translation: CASSLGQGVQETQYF.

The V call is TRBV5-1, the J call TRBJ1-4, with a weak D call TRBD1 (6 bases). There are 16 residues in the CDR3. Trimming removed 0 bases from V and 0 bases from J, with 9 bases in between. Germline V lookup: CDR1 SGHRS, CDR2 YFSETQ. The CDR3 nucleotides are TGCGCCAGCAGCTTGGGAGGGGGAGCAACTAATGAAAAACTGTTTTTT. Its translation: CASSLGGGATNEKLFF.

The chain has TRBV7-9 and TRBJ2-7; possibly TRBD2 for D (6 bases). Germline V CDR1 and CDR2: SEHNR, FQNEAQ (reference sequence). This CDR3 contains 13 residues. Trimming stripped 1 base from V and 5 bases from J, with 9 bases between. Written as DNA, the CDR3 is TGTGCCAGCAGCTTAGATGGGGAGGACGAGCAGTACTTC. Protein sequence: CASSLDGEDEQYF.